The rows below give T cell receptor beta chains drawn from one sample of a study of PD-1 blockade in classical Hodgkin lymphoma. The method was immunoSEQ multiplex PCR; TCRdb's version includes in-frame clones alone and lacks a portion of them. The data show tens of thousands of clones, 83% seen once. The material was peripheral blood mononuclear cells (PBMCs), obtained before the fourth cycle of nivolumab. Receptors were obtained from a human donor with classical Hodgkin lymphoma. Both conserved end residues are part of each CDR3. A D gene is named only where the DNA matches it firmly. Expanded clones get a size class; other rows say once, few or many, or leave the size out.

- TRBD1 TRBJ2-1 TRBV7-2 TGTGCCAGCAGCCCCGACAGGGGAAAGGAGCAGTTCTTC CASSPDRGKEQFF
- - TRBJ1-1 TRBV19 TGTGCCAGTACCTCATCGGGGGACACTGAAGCTTTCTTT CASTSSGDTEAFF
medium-sized TRBD2 TRBJ2-1 TRBV28 TGTGCCAGCAGTTTATTGTCCGGGACTAGTGGCAATGAGCAGTTCTTC CASSLLSGTSGNEQFF
- - TRBJ1-2 TRBV9 TGTGCCAGCAGCGTAGTCCTATTTTGCACCTTC CASSVVLFCTF
- - TRBJ2-2 TRBV10-3 TGTGCCGGAGGGGCAGGGGGGACCGGGGAGCTGTTTTTT CAGGAGGTGELFF
- - TRBJ1-1 TRBV7-9 TGTGCCAGCAGTTACTTACAGCGGCTTAACACTGAAGCTTTCTTT CASSYLQRLNTEAFF
- - TRBJ2-7 TRBV30 TGTGCCGTCCGGGACTCCACAGCCTACGAGCAGTACTTC CAVRDSTAYEQYF
once TRBD2 TRBJ2-5 TRBV25-1 TGTGCCAGCAGTAGGGCTAGCGGGCAGCAAGAGACCCAGTACTTC CASSRASGQQETQYF
- TRBD1 TRBJ2-7 TRBV19 TGTGCCAGTAGTATTCCAACAGGGGGCGGCGAGCAGTACTTC CASSIPTGGGEQYF
- - TRBJ1-2 TRBV10-3 TGTGCCATCACGGAGGACCCGACAGACTCTGGGTATGGCTACACCTTC CAITEDPTDSGYGYTF
- - TRBJ2-1 TRBV2 TGTGCCAGCAGTGTGGCGTCCGGTGAGCAGTTCTTC CASSVASGEQFF
- - TRBJ2-2 TRBV30 TGTGCCTGGAGTGTACTCAGGGAGCTGTTTTTT CAWSVLRELFF
- TRBD1 TRBJ1-2 TRBV29-1 TGCAGCGCTACAGGGGGCGGTGGCTACACCTTC CSATGGGGYTF
- - TRBJ2-2 TRBV30 TGTGCCTGGGGGAAGGGGGGTCCCCCGGTTCGTTTATTT CAWGKGGPPVRLF
- - TRBJ1-5 TRBV6-6 TGTGCCAGCAGTTACACGGGAGATAGCAATCAGCCCCAGCATTTT CASSYTGDSNQPQHF
- TRBD1 TRBJ1-2 TRBV5-4 TGTGCCAGCAGCTTGGCCGGAGGGGGCAGCTATGGCTACACCTTC CASSLAGGGSYGYTF
- - TRBJ1-2 TRBV9 TGTGCCAGCAGCGTAGGGCGGGGCTATGGCTACACCTTC CASSVGRGYGYTF
- - TRBJ1-1 TRBV5-4 TGTGCCAGCAGCTCCTTTGCCGGGGAGACTGAAGCTTTCTTT CASSSFAGETEAFF
- - TRBJ1-5 TRBV30 TGTGCCTGGAGCAATAAAGGACAGCCACATCAGCCCCAGCATTTT CAWSNKGQPHQPQHF
- - TRBJ1-2 TRBV19 TGTGCCAGTAGGAGAACAGGAACTAACTATGGCTACACCTTC CASRRTGTNYGYTF
- - TRBJ1-5 TRBV10-3 TGTGCCATCAGTGAGGGAAATAGCAATCAGCCCCAGCATTTT CAISEGNSNQPQHF
many - TRBJ2-1 TRBV4-2 TGTGCCAGCAGCCAAGATCTCCTCGCCCCACTCAATGAGCAGTTCTTC CASSQDLLAPLNEQFF
- - TRBJ2-1 TRBV18 TGTGCCAGCTCAGAAGTAGGGGATTCTGAGCAGTTCTTC CASSEVGDSEQFF
once TRBD1 TRBJ2-1 TRBV25-1 TGTGCCAGCAGTGAAAGGGGACAGGGGTTCAATGAGCAGTTCTTC CASSERGQGFNEQFF
- - TRBJ2-1 TRBV28 TGTGCCAGCAGTTTGGTGGCGGGACGGGGCTCCTACAATGAGCAGTTCTTC CASSLVAGRGSYNEQFF
few - TRBJ1-5 TRBV2 TGTGCCAGCAGCCTCCTCAGTTGGGGGACCCAGCATTTT CASSLLSWGTQHF
- TRBD2 TRBJ2-7 TRBV19 TGTGCCAGTAGTATAGTGGGCGGGAGCGAGTACGAGCAGTACTTC CASSIVGGSEYEQYF
few - TRBJ1-5 TRBV27 TGTGCCAGCAGTTTCCTCGGCGGTGATCAGCCCCAGCATTTT CASSFLGGDQPQHF
- TRBD1 TRBJ2-1 TRBV10-3 TGTGCCACGCGGCCCTGGGACAGGGGTCTCTCCTACAATGAGCAGTTCTTC CATRPWDRGLSYNEQFF
few - TRBJ1-5 TRBV27 TGTGCCAGCAGTTACCAGGGCAATCAGCCCCAGCATTTT CASSYQGNQPQHF
- - TRBJ1-1 TRBV5-1 TGCGCCAGCAGTGAGGTGGGGGCCTTGAACACTGAAGCTTTCTTT CASSEVGALNTEAFF
- TRBD2 TRBJ2-1 TRBV7-6 TGTGCCAGCAGCCCGCGAACTAGCGGTTACAATGAGCAGTTCTTC CASSPRTSGYNEQFF
- - TRBJ1-2 TRBV7-8 TGTGCCAGCAGCTTACTGGGGGCGAACCCTAACTATGGCTACACCTTC CASSLLGANPNYGYTF
- TRBD2 TRBJ2-7 TRBV7-2 TGTGCCAGCAGCCGAATGACTAGCGACTACGAGCAGTACTTC CASSRMTSDYEQYF
- TRBD1 TRBJ1-3 TRBV25-1 TGTGCCAGCAGTGACCCGGGACAGGGGGCTGGAAACACCATATATTTT CASSDPGQGAGNTIYF
- - TRBJ1-3 TRBV7-9 TGTGCCAGCAGCTTAAGGTTCAGGGAGGGAAACACCATATATTTT CASSLRFREGNTIYF
- - TRBJ2-3 TRBV27 TGTGCCAGCAGTTTCACTTCCGACACGTTAAGCACAGATACGCAGTATTTT CASSFTSDTLSTDTQYF
- - TRBJ1-5 TRBV5-6 TGTGCCAGCAGCCGGGGCCAGGTTAGCAATCAGCCCCAGCATTTT CASSRGQVSNQPQHF
- - TRBJ1-1 TRBV30 TGTGCCTGGAGTGTTGGGGGAAGAAGGGCCTTTAACACTGAAGCTTTCTTT CAWSVGGRRAFNTEAFF
- - TRBJ2-3 TRBV19 TGTGCCAGTAGTCTGGTTCGACCCCGGGGCACAGATACGCAGTATTTT CASSLVRPRGTDTQYF
- - TRBJ2-2 TRBV2 TGTGCCAGCAGTGAGCAGAACACCGGGGAGCTGTTTTTT CASSEQNTGELFF